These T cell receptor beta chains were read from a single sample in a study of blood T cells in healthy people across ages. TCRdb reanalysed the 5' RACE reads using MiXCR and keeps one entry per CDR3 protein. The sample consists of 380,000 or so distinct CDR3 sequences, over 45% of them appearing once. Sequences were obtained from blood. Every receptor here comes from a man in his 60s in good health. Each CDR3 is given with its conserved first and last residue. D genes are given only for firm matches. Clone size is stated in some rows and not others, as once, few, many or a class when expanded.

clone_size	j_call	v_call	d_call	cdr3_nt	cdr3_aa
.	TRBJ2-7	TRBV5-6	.	TGTGCCAGCAACCACGGTGTAGGAGGGTACGAGCAGTACTTC	CASNHGVGGYEQYF
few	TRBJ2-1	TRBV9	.	TGTGCCAGCAGCGCAGGGGTGAATGAGCAGTTCTTC	CASSAGVNEQFF
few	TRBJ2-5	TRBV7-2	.	TGTGCCAGCAGCTTAGCGCCCGCGGAGACCCAGTACTTC	CASSLAPAETQYF
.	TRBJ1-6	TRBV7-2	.	TGTGCCAGCAGGTTACGAGGCGACTTCTATAATTCACCCCTCCACTTT	CASRLRGDFYNSPLHF
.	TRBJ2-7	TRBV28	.	TGTGCCAGCAGCCCTAACCGGGCCACCGACGAGCAGTACTTC	CASSPNRATDEQYF
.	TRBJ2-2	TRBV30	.	TGTGCCTGGAACGATCAGCGGTACACCGGGGAGCTGTTTTTT	CAWNDQRYTGELFF
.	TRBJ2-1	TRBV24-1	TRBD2	TGTGCCACCTCTAGCGGGGGGGCCGGCTACAATGAGCAGTTCTTC	CATSSGGAGYNEQFF
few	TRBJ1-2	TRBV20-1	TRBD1	TGCAGTGCTAGAGCGGACAGGGACTACTATGGCTACACCTTC	CSARADRDYYGYTF
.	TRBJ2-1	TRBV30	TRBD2	TGTGCCTGGAGACTAGCGGGAGGGACCGATGAGTTCTTC	CAWRLAGGTDEFF
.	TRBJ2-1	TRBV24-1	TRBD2	TGTGCCACCAGTGATTTGGGAGGGACTACGAGCTCCTACAATGAGCAGTTCTTC	CATSDLGGTTSSYNEQFF
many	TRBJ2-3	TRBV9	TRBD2	TGTGCCAGCAGCGTAGATCCCCCGGGACTAGTCACAGATACGCAGTATTTT	CASSVDPPGLVTDTQYF
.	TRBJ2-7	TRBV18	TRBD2	TGTGCCAGCTCACCACTAACTAGCGGCCGCGGGGCTGGCGAGCAGTACTTC	CASSPLTSGRGAGEQYF
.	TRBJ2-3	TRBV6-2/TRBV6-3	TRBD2	TGTGCCAGCAGTTCTAGCGGGAGCCGCGATACGCAGTATTTT	CASSSSGSRDTQYF
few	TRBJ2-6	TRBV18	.	TGTGCCAGCTCCATAAGACTCTCTGGGGCCAACGTCCTGACTTTC	CASSIRLSGANVLTF
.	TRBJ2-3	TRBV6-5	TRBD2	TGTGCCAGCAGCCGGGGGGGAGCAGATACGCAGTATTTT	CASSRGGADTQYF
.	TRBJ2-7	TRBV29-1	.	TGCAGCGTTGCGCGGGACACCTACGAGCAGTACTTC	CSVARDTYEQYF
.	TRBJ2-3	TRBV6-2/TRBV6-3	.	TGTGCCAGCAGGCGGGACAGAACTAGAACAGATACGCAGTATTTT	CASRRDRTRTDTQYF
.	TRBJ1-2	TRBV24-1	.	TGTGCCACCAGTGAGGCAGGCCATGGCTACACCTTC	CATSEAGHGYTF
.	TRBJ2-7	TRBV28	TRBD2	TGTGCCAGCAGTTCCCCAGGACTAGCGGGAGTTCCCTACGAGCAGTACTTC	CASSSPGLAGVPYEQYF
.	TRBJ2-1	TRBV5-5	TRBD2	TGTGCCAGCAGACGGGGGGGCGGTGAGCAGTTCTTC	CASRRGGGEQFF
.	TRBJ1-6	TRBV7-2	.	TGTGCCAGCAGCTTAGCGATAGGGAGGGATTCACCCCTCCACTTT	CASSLAIGRDSPLHF
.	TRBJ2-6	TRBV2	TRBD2	TGTGCCAGCAGTGAAAATCCCGGGACTAGCGTTTTCTCTGGGGCCAACGTCCTGACTTTC	CASSENPGTSVFSGANVLTF
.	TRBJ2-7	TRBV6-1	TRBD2	TGTGCCAGCAGTGAAGCCGGTAGCGGGAGCCACGAGCAGTACTTC	CASSEAGSGSHEQYF
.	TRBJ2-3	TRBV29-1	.	TGCAGCGTTGAAGTAAACGGGGCGGGCACAGATACGCAGTATTTT	CSVEVNGAGTDTQYF
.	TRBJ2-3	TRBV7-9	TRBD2	TGTGCCAGCAGCTTGAGACGGGACTATGCTAAGGATACGCAGTATTTT	CASSLRRDYAKDTQYF
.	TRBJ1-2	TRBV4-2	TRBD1	TGTGCCAGCAGCCAACCGACCGGGACAGGGGGCTTGGGCTACACCTTC	CASSQPTGTGGLGYTF
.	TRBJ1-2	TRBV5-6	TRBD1	TGTGCCAGCAGCTTGGTTCCAGGGGGCGCGTCCTATGGCTACACCTTC	CASSLVPGGASYGYTF
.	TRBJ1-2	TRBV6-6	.	TGTGCCAGCAGTTACGGTGGCACTAACTATGGCTACACCTTC	CASSYGGTNYGYTF
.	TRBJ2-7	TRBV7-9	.	TGTGCCAGCAGCTTAGTGATTGCAGACTACGAGCAGTACTTC	CASSLVIADYEQYF
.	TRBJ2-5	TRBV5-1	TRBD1	TGCGCCAGCAGCCCACAGGGGATTGGGGGTAACAATGAGCAGTACTTC	CASSPQGIGGNNEQYF
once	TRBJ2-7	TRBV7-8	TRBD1	TGTGCCAGCAGCTCCGGACAGGGGAGGACCTTCGACGAGCAGTACTTC	CASSSGQGRTFDEQYF
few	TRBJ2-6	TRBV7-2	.	TGTGCCAGCAGCTTAGCGATGGCCTATGGGGCCAACGTCCTGACTTTC	CASSLAMAYGANVLTF
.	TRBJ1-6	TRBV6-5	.	TGTGCCAGCAGTTACTTGAGCGACGGAAATTCACCCCTCCACTTT	CASSYLSDGNSPLHF
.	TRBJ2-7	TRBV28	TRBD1	TGTGCCAGCAGCTTCCGGGACAGGGAGAACGAGCAGTACTTC	CASSFRDRENEQYF
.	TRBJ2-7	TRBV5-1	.	TGCGCCAGCAGCTCGGTCCAGAACTACGAGCAGTACTTC	CASSSVQNYEQYF
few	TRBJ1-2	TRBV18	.	TGTGCCAGCTCACCAACATCTCCCGGGGCAGCTATTAACTATGGCTACACCTTC	CASSPTSPGAAINYGYTF
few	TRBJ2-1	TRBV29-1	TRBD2	TGCAGCGGTCGGGAGGCAGGGAATGAGCAGTTCTTC	CSGREAGNEQFF
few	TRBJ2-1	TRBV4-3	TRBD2	TGCGCCAGCAGCCAAGATTGGAGACTAGCGGGAGATAATGAGCAGTTCTTC	CASSQDWRLAGDNEQFF
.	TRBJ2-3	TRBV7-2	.	TGTGCCAGCAGCCCGGCACGGACAGATACGCAGTATTTT	CASSPARTDTQYF
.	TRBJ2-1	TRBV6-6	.	TGTGCCAGCAGTTCCCGGCGAACAGGGTACAATGAGCAGTTCTTC	CASSSRRTGYNEQFF
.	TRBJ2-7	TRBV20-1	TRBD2	TGCAGTGCTAGGGATCTGGGGGGGGCCTACGAGCAGTACTTC	CSARDLGGAYEQYF